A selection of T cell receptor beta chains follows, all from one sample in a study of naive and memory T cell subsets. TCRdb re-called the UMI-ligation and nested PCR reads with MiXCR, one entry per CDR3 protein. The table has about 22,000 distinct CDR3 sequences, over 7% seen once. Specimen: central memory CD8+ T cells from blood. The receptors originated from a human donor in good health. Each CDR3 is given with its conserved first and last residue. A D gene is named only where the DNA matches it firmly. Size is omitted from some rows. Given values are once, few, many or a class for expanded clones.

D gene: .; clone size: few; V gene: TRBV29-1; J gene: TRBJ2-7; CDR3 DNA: TGCAGCGTTTTGTACGTGGAGGGAGACCCCTACGAGCAGTACTTC; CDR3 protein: CSVLYVEGDPYEQYF
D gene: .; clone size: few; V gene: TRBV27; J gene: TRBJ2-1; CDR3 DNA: TGTGCCAGCAGTTACCTAGCATCGAGGAATGAGCAGTTCTTC; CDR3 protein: CASSYLASRNEQFF
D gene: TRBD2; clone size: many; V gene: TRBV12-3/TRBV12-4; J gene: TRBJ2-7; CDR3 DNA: TGTGCCAGCAGTTCTGGGACTAGCGGTTCATACGAGCAGTACTTC; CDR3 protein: CASSSGTSGSYEQYF
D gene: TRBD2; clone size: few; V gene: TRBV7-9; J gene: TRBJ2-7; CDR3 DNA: TGTGCCAGCAGCTTACTCGCGGGAGGGCCCCACGAGCAGTACTTC; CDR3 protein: CASSLLAGGPHEQYF
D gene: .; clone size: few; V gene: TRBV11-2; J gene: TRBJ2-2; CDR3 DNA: TGTGCCAGCAGCACCCTCCGGGGGACCGGGGAGCTGTTTTTT; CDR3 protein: CASSTLRGTGELFF
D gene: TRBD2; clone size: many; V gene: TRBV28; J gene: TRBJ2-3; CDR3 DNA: TGTGCCAGCAGTTTGCGGCTAGCGGGACCCGGGAGGACAGATACGCAGTATTTT; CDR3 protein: CASSLRLAGPGRTDTQYF
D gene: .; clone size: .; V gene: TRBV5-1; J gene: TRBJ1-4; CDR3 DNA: TGCGCCAGCAGCTGGACTCCCCCCGACTCCCCTAATGAAAAACTGTTTTTT; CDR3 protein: CASSWTPPDSPNEKLFF
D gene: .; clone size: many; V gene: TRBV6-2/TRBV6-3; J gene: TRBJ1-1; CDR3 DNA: TGTGCCAGCAGTTACGGAGATAACACTGAAGCTTTCTTT; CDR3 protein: CASSYGDNTEAFF
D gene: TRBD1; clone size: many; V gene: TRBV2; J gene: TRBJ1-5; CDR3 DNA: TGTGCCAGCAGGGGACAGGGTGCCGAGCCCCAGCATTTT; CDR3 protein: CASRGQGAEPQHF
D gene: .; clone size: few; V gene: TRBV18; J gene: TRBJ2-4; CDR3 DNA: TGTGCCAGCTCACTCGTGGTGGCCAAAAACATTCAGTACTTC; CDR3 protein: CASSLVVAKNIQYF
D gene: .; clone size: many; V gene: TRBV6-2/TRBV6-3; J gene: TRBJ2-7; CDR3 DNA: TGTGCCAGCAGTCAGGCAAACTCCTACGAGCAGTACTTC; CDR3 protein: CASSQANSYEQYF
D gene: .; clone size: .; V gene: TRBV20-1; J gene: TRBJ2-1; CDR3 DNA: TGCAGTGCTAGAGATACGGGGAGCTCCTACAATGAGCAGTTCTTC; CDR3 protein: CSARDTGSSYNEQFF
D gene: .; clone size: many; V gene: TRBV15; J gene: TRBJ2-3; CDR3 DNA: TGTGCCACCAGCAGAGATAACAGTCCCACAGATACGCAGTATTTT; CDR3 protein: CATSRDNSPTDTQYF
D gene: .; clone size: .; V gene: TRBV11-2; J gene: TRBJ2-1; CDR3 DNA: TGTGCCAGCAGCTTAGATCTAGGGAATGAGCAGTTCTTC; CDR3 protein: CASSLDLGNEQFF
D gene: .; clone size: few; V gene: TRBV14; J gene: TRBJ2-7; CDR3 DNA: TGTGCCAGCAGCCAGAAGTTCGGATCCTACGAGCAGTACTTC; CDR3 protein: CASSQKFGSYEQYF
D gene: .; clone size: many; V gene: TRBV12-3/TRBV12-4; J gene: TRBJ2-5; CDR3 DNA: TGTGCCAGCGGGCTGTCAGGAGAGACCCAGTACTTC; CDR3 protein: CASGLSGETQYF
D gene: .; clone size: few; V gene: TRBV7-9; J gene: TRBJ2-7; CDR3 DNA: TGTGCCAGCAGCCCCGACAATTCCTACGAGCAGTACTTC; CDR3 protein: CASSPDNSYEQYF
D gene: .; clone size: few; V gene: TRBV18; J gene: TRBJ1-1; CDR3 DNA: TGTGCCAGCTCACCAGATGGGGCCGGAGCTTTCTTT; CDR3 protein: CASSPDGAGAFF
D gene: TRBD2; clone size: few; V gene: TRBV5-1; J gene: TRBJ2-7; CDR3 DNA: TGCGCCAGCAGTCTGATAGCGGGAGGGCCGGACGAGCAGTACTTC; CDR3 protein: CASSLIAGGPDEQYF
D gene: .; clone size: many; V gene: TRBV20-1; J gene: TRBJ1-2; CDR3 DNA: TGCAGTGCTAGGGCTCAGGGAACTAACTATGGCTACACCTTC; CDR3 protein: CSARAQGTNYGYTF
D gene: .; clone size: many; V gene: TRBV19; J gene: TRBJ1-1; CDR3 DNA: TGTGCCAGTAGTAACGAACCGCCGGGACATCTGAACACTGAAGCTTTCTTT; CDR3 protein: CASSNEPPGHLNTEAFF
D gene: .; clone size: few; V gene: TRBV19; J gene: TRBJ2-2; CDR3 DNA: TGTGCCAGTAGTATAACGTCAGGTCTGGGCACCGGGGAGCTGTTTTTT; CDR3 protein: CASSITSGLGTGELFF
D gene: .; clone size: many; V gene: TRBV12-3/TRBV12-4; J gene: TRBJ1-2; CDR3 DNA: TGTGCCAGCGGGGGAGGGGCGGCAGGTGGCTACACCTTC; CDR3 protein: CASGGGAAGGYTF
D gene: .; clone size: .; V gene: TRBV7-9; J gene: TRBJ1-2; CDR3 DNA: TGTGCCAGCAGCTCCGGGACCTATGGCTACACCTTC; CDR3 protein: CASSSGTYGYTF
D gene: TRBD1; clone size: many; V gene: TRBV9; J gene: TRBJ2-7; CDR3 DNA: TGTGCCAGCAGCATCGGACAGGGGTGGGAGCAGTACTTC; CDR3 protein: CASSIGQGWEQYF
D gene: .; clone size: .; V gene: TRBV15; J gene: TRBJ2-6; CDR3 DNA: TGTGCCACCAGCAGAGGTAGGGGGACCGGGGCCAACGTCCTGACTTTC; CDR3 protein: CATSRGRGTGANVLTF